The clone carrying this T cell receptor beta chain was seen once. Antigen: not known. Treatment here: approximately 18 received Ad26.COV2.S at low or high dose, single or two shots; about five received placebo; per-sample allocation not given. The samples were gathered on day 63 after the first injection of vaccine or placebo. What was given as vaccine was an Ad26 vector encoding Wuhan-strain SARS-CoV-2 spike. From germline, CDR1 is LGHDT and CDR2 YNNKEL (reference sequence). The CDR3 has 16 amino acids. Trimming shortened V by 2 bases and J by 1 base, and 15 bases separated the two germline ends. This sample was taken from a study of Ad26.COV2.S vaccination and SARS-CoV-2 variants. Study background: Among those in the COV1001 Ad26.COV2.S trial arm was the donor. Notes on the study in general: Total T cell responses were possibly underestimated by TCR breadth and depth analyses.

TCRdb's table, derived via immunoSEQ multiplex PCR, lists solely in-frame clones and lacks some. The table includes hundreds of thousands of clones, 83% detected once. This sample comprised peripheral blood, obtained in a trial of Ad26.COV2.S vaccine versus placebo. The J gene is TRBJ2-7, the V gene TRBV3-1 (or the pseudogene TRBV3-2), with a tentative D call TRBD1 (6 bases). This sequence originates from a person aged 18-60 years who received the Ad26.COV2.S COVID-19 vaccine or a placebo. In DNA form, the CDR3 reads TGTGCCAGCAGCCAATTCTTAGGGGGAAGATCCTACGAGCAGTACTTC. Protein: CASSQFLGGRSYEQYF.